The clone carrying this TCR beta chain was counted ten times or more. Its specificity is not known. The sample is drawn from a study of T cell repertoires in cytomegalovirus infection. Study-wide background: Recently described HLA-C-restricted plus well-studied HLA-B-restricted CMV epitopes were used. Through public TCR beta signatures, both CMV infection and matching HLA type were indicated. General observations from the study: The ex vivo response was dominated by HLA-C-restricted CMV-specific TCR beta clonotypes. Individuals carrying CMV plus the relevant HLA were identified by cumulative frequency of public TCR beta families.

CDR3 size: 16 residues. The V and J ends lost 3 bases and 8 bases, in that order; junction bases with no gene match: 9. Germline V CDR1 and CDR2: MNHEY, SVGEGT. TCRdb re-called the reads with MiXCR, one entry per CDR3 protein. Counted here are about a million distinct CDR3 sequences, around 30% occurring once; the ten biggest clones make up over 11%. Sequences were derived from cultured CD8+ T cells from PBMCs, sampled from culture after CMV antigen stimulation. The source of this sequence is a human donor in good health (CMV status not recorded). Some clones in this sample may be carry-over from other donors' samples. The chain links TRBV6-2 or TRBV6-3 to TRBJ2-1; 11 bases agree with TRBD2. DNA for the CDR3: TGTGCCAGCAGTTATTGGGGACTAGCGGCCGAGGATGAGCAGTTCTTC. Translating it yields CASSYWGLAAEDEQFF.